One T cell receptor (beta chain) is described in this entry. This entry comes from a study of T cell changes during pregnancy in multiple sclerosis. Only in-frame clones appear in the TCRdb table, and some are missing; sequencing was by immunoSEQ multiplex PCR. This sample has about 110,000 clones, with roughly 89% found just once. Germline V CDR1 and CDR2: PRHDT, FYEKMQ (reference sequence). CDR3 length: 14 amino acids. V was pared by 4 bases and J by 7 bases, with 11 bases between. The sequencing used peripheral blood, collected before pregnancy. This sequence originates from a female donor with multiple sclerosis, enrolled in a pregnancy study. The chain carries TRBV13 and TRBJ1-6; D is undetermined. The CDR3 region is CASSYRTGNSPLHF. The CDR3 DNA reads TGTGCCAGCAGCTATCGGACGGGGAATTCACCCCTCCACTTT.